This is a list of T cell receptor beta chains from one sample in a study of identical twins. TCRdb redid the calling of the 5' RACE reads with MiXCR, one entry per CDR3 protein. The table shows roughly 280,000 distinct CDR3 sequences, with more than 8% occurring only once. This sample was shared with a second study, whose subject was yellow fever vaccine responses in identical twins.

The sample comprised CD8+ T cells sorted from blood. These receptors all stem from a woman between 18 and 30 years old in good health. Both conserved end residues are part of each CDR3. The D gene is left open where the match is weak. Some rows have no size entry. The others give once, few or many, or a class for an expanded clone.

size	D	J	V	CDR3	DNA
.	TRBD2	TRBJ2-5	TRBV25-1	CASSEWGGSEETQYF	TGTGCCAGCAGTGAATGGGGCGGGAGTGAAGAGACCCAGTACTTC
.	.	TRBJ2-1	TRBV10-1	CASRPGRETYNEQFF	TGCGCCAGCAGACCCGGACGGGAGACCTACAATGAGCAGTTCTTC
many	.	TRBJ2-2	TRBV4-3	CASSQDRSRVGNTGELFF	TGCGCCAGCAGCCAAGATCGATCCAGGGTGGGAAACACCGGGGAGCTGTTTTTT
few	TRBD2	TRBJ2-1	TRBV18	CASSSGLAGSYNEQFF	TGTGCCAGCTCATCGGGACTAGCGGGATCCTACAATGAGCAGTTCTTC
many	.	TRBJ2-1	TRBV27	CASGLGRTSEQFF	TGTGCCAGCGGCTTAGGTAGAACTAGTGAGCAGTTCTTC
many	.	TRBJ1-4	TRBV28	CASSQEGFFQGVGEKLFF	TGTGCCAGCAGCCAAGAGGGGTTTTTCCAGGGAGTAGGTGAAAAACTGTTTTTT
few	.	TRBJ2-2	TRBV12-3/TRBV12-4	CASSLIPSTTGELFF	TGTGCCAGCAGTTTGATCCCCAGCACCACCGGGGAGCTGTTTTTT
many	.	TRBJ2-4	TRBV30	CAWSLEEDIQYF	TGTGCCTGGAGTTTAGAAGAGGACATTCAGTACTTC
many	.	TRBJ2-7	TRBV10-3	CAISPRTVKSYEQYF	TGTGCCATCAGCCCAAGGACAGTAAAGAGCTACGAGCAGTACTTC
many	.	TRBJ2-5	TRBV20-1	CSASPTGPNQETQYF	TGCAGTGCTAGTCCAACAGGGCCTAACCAAGAGACCCAGTACTTC
.	.	TRBJ2-7	TRBV5-4	CASSLAAGSLYEQYF	TGTGCCAGCAGCCTGGCTGCGGGTTCCCTCTACGAGCAGTACTTC
.	TRBD2	TRBJ2-1	TRBV7-9	CASSLSMGLRIYNEQFF	TGTGCCAGCAGCTTATCAATGGGACTACGAATCTACAATGAGCAGTTCTTC
.	TRBD2	TRBJ2-5	TRBV7-8	CASSLLGGGGETQYF	TGTGCCAGCAGCTTACTAGGCGGGGGGGGGGAGACCCAGTACTTC
.	TRBD2	TRBJ2-1	TRBV9	CASSVALAVYNEQFF	TGTGCCAGCAGCGTAGCTCTAGCGGTGTACAATGAGCAGTTCTTC
.	TRBD2	TRBJ2-3	TRBV7-9	CASSIAGEEDTQYF	TGTGCCAGCAGCATAGCGGGAGAAGAAGATACGCAGTATTTT
many	.	TRBJ2-3	TRBV9	CASSVVTDTQYF	TGTGCCAGCAGCGTAGTAACAGATACGCAGTATTTT
few	.	TRBJ2-2	TRBV6-2/TRBV6-3	CASSWLGELFF	TGTGCCAGCTCCTGGCTAGGGGAGCTGTTTTTT
many	TRBD2	TRBJ2-3	TRBV7-3	CASSSSGGSDTQYF	TGTGCCAGCAGCTCTAGCGGGGGATCAGATACGCAGTATTTT
.	TRBD1	TRBJ2-7	TRBV7-8	CASSLGGRGSYEQYF	TGTGCCAGCAGCTTAGGGGGCAGGGGGTCCTACGAGCAGTACTTC
many	.	TRBJ1-1	TRBV29-1	CSVEDLLNTEAFF	TGCAGCGTTGAAGATCTTTTGAACACTGAAGCTTTCTTT
few	TRBD2	TRBJ2-3	TRBV11-2	CASSLDQASLRAGEWGTDTQYF	TGTGCCAGCAGCTTAGACCAAGCATCGTTGAGGGCGGGGGAATGGGGCACAGATACGCAGTATTTT
.	.	TRBJ2-7	TRBV4-3	CASSPWRGYEQYF	TGCGCCAGCAGCCCATGGAGGGGCTACGAGCAGTACTTC
few	.	TRBJ2-7	TRBV20-1	CSASQKTGGSYEQYF	TGCAGTGCTAGCCAAAAGACAGGCGGTTCCTACGAGCAGTACTTC
.	.	TRBJ2-2	TRBV28	CASRGMERDAGELFF	TGTGCCAGCAGGGGGATGGAAAGGGATGCCGGGGAGCTGTTTTTT
.	TRBD2	TRBJ2-5	TRBV7-6	CASSLVLREGETQYF	TGTGCCAGCAGCTTAGTTTTGCGGGAGGGAGAGACCCAGTACTTC
few	.	TRBJ2-7	TRBV25-1	CASSEPGRYEQYF	TGTGCCAGCAGTGAACCGGGGCGCTACGAGCAGTACTTC
.	TRBD2	TRBJ2-3	TRBV29-1	CSVEKGDYVPDTQYF	TGCAGCGTTGAAAAAGGGGACTACGTCCCAGATACGCAGTATTTT